Below, 32 T cell receptor beta chains from the same sample are listed, as sequenced in a study of T cells in Graves' hyperthyroidism and ophthalmopathy. The TCR beta CDR3 regions underwent amplification using RNA transcripts as the source. TCR CDR3 regions were first amplified by RT-PCR with HTBI primers. TCRdb processed the multiplex PCR reads anew with MiXCR; each CDR3 protein has one entry. The sample has about 520,000 distinct CDR3 sequences, around 24% seen once. Sequenced input: blood. The receptor set was obtained from a woman in her 30s with Graves' ophthalmopathy.

The V gene is TRBV27, the J gene TRBJ2-7; 7 nucleotides agree with TRBD1. CDR1 MNHEY and CDR2 SMNVEV come from the germline V gene (reference sequence). The ends lost 4 bases at V and 1 base at J; junction bases unmatched: 7. The CDR3 loop spans 15 amino acids. CDR3 loop: CASSWDRGRSYEQYF. The CDR3 coding sequence is TGTGCCAGCAGTTGGGACAGAGGACGATCCTACGAGCAGTACTTC.

This clonotype was seen repeatedly, ten times or more. This chain uses TRBV7-2 with TRBJ2-5; no firm D call. V lost 3 bases to trimming and J lost 5 bases, with 10 bases between them. The CDR3 loop spans 13 amino acids. The germline V gene has CDR1 SGHTA and CDR2 FQGNSA. CDR3 sequence reads: CASSFFTGETQYF. The CDR3 nucleotides are TGTGCCAGCAGCTTTTTTACTGGGGAGACCCAGTACTTC. The whole variable domain, filled in from reference TRBV7-2 and TRBJ2-5, reads GAGVSQSPSNKVTEKGKDVELRCDPISGHTALYWYRQSLGQGLEFLIYFQGNSAPDKSGLPSDRFSAERTGGSVSTLTIQRTQQEDSAVYLCASSFFTGETQYFGPGTRLLVL.

This clonotype was seen a few times. The rearrangement joins TRBV2 to TRBJ1-1, with a tentative D call TRBD1 (5 bases). There are 14 residues in the CDR3. The V and J ends lost 2 bases and 8 bases respectively, with 15 bases between them. Germline V CDR1 and CDR2: SNHLY, FYNNEI. CDR3 bases: TGTGCCAGCAGTGAACAGGGATTCGGCAAAGAAGCTTTCTTT. This gives the protein CASSEQGFGKEAFF.

This clonotype was detected ten times or more. This chain joins TRBV7-8 and TRBJ2-1; 13 bases fit TRBD2. There are 18 residues in the CDR3. The germline V gene has CDR1 SGHVS and CDR2 FQNEAQ. The junction had 7 bases not matched to a gene; V was cut back by 5 bases and J by 0 bases. CDR3 sequence (DNA): TGTGCCAGCAGCCCAAGGGGACTAGCGGGAAGCTCCTACAATGAGCAGTTCTTC. Its protein product is CASSPRGLAGSSYNEQFF.

The sample holds many counts of this clonotype. The chain recombines TRBV5-4 with TRBJ2-5, with 11 bases that match TRBD2. Germline trimming cut 4 bases from V and 2 bases from J; bases unmatched to any gene: 4. The CDR3 is 15 residues long. In germline, CDR1 is SGHNT, CDR2 YYREEE (reference sequence). The CDR3 DNA reads as TGTGCCAGCAGCATTCCTAGCGGGGGGCAAGAGACCCAGTACTTC. Its protein product is CASSIPSGGQETQYF.

In this sample, this clonotype turned up a few times. The chain has TRBV19 and TRBJ1-1, with D tentatively TRBD1 (5 bases). CDR3 size: 12 residues. Trimming took 6 bases from V and 1 from J, leaving 6 bases between them. Germline-derived CDR1 and CDR2 are LNHDA and SQIVND (reference sequence). The CDR3 bases are TGTGCCAGTAGAGGGGCGAACACTGAAGCTTTCTTT. Translating gives CASRGANTEAFF.

This clonotype occurred many times. The chain recombines TRBV11-2 with TRBJ2-5; D possibly corresponds to TRBD2 (7 bases). The CDR3 sequence is 14 residues long. Trimming removed 4 bases at V and 4 bases at J, with 13 bases between. Germline V lookup: CDR1 SGHAT, CDR2 FQNNGV. CDR3 in DNA: TGTGCCAGCAGCTCGGTGGGGGGGCCAGAGACCCAGTACTTC. It codes for CASSSVGGPETQYF.

This clonotype was observed many times. The rearrangement uses TRBV19 and TRBJ1-1, with TRBD1 identical over 8 bases. Germline V gene data show CDR1 as LNHDA and CDR2 as SQIVND (reference sequence). V dropped 9 bases and J dropped 7; count of bases not matched to a gene: 13. This CDR3 comprises 14 residues. CDR3 residues: CASANRDRSHEAFF. The CDR3 DNA follows: TGTGCCAGCGCTAACCGGGACAGGTCCCATGAAGCTTTCTTT.

This clonotype was detected ten times or more. J is TRBJ2-5 and V is TRBV6-5, with TRBD2 identical over 8 bases. This CDR3 is built from 15 residues. The V and J ends lost 2 bases and 5 bases, in that order; junction bases with no gene match: 7. Germline lookup yields CDR1 MNHEY and CDR2 SVGAGI. The CDR3 DNA is TGTGCCAGCAGTTACGACCCGGGGGGGCCGGAGACCCAGTACTTC. Residues: CASSYDPGGPETQYF.

This clonotype appeared a few times. The chain carries TRBV28 and TRBJ1-1; D is possibly TRBD1 (6 bases). The germline V and J ends were trimmed by 6 bases and 5 bases, with 16 bases remaining between them. The CDR3 is 14 amino acids. CDR1 is MDHEN, CDR2 SYDVKM, per germline. CDR3 amino acids: CASSVERRGTEAFF. The CDR3 region has the DNA TGTGCCAGCAGCGTTGAGAGGAGGGGGACTGAAGCTTTCTTT.

At least ten counts were recorded for this clonotype. The chain has TRBV9 and TRBJ1-1, with D unresolved. The germline V and J ends were trimmed by 0 bases and 4 bases, with 7 bases remaining between them. CDR3 length: 13 residues. From germline, CDR1 is SGDLS and CDR2 YYNGEE. CDR3 nucleotides: TGTGCCAGCAGCGTAGGGGTAGGCACTGAAGCTTTCTTT. Protein: CASSVGVGTEAFF.

Ten or more counts support this clonotype. The gene calls are TRBV28 and TRBJ1-1; 8 bases align to TRBD1. The germline gives CDR1 MDHEN, CDR2 SYDVKM. J was trimmed by 0 bases and V by 4 bases; bases with no gene match: 1. This CDR3 is 14 amino acids long. For the CDR3, the DNA is TGTGCCAGCAGTTCGGGACAGGTGAACACTGAAGCTTTCTTT. It encodes CASSSGQVNTEAFF.

This clonotype occurred many times. This chain connects TRBV7-8 to TRBJ2-2, with D unclear. The V gene lost 5 bases and the J gene lost 8 bases, with 12 bases spanning the gap. Germline V gene lookup returns CDR1 SGHVS and CDR2 FQNEAQ. The CDR3 extends over 13 amino acids. The CDR3 spells CASSTLSSGELFF. The CDR3 nucleotides read TGTGCCAGCAGCACCCTTAGTTCGGGGGAGCTGTTTTTT. Based on the CDR3 plus reference TRBV7-8 and TRBJ2-2, the full variable domain is GAGVSQSPRYKVAKRGQDVALRCDPISGHVSLFWYQQALGQGPEFLTYFQNEAQLDKSGLPSDRFFAERPEGSVSTLKIQRTQQEDSAVYLCASSTLSSGELFFGEGSRLTVL.

A note on this clonotype: This could be a read error, since a much larger clone is one nucleotide away. The V gene is TRBV6-1, the J gene TRBJ2-7; 10 nucleotides match TRBD1. The germline gives CDR1 MNHNS, CDR2 SASEGT. V lost 6 bases, J lost 6 bases, and 2 bases stayed unmatched. The CDR3 sequence is 12 residues long. The CDR3 loop is CASSGTGAEQYF. Written as DNA, the CDR3 is TGTGCCAGCAGCGGGACAGGGGCCGAGCAGTACTTC.

The gene calls are TRBV12-3 or TRBV12-4 and TRBJ1-2; D unclear. V lost 5 bases and J 0 bases, leaving 16 bases between the germline ends. The CDR3 spans 16 residues. The CDR3 coding sequence is TGTGCCAGCAGTCCCCACTCACGGGTTCCTAACTATGGCTACACCTTC. It encodes CASSPHSRVPNYGYTF.

This clonotype appeared many times. The gene calls are TRBV28 and TRBJ1-5, with 8 bases fitting TRBD1. CDR3 length equals 13 residues. Trimming took 8 bases from V and 7 from J; bases not matched to a gene: 7. CDR1 is MDHEN, CDR2 SYDVKM, per germline. CDR3 protein: CASGTGIGQPQHF. The CDR3 DNA follows: TGTGCCAGCGGGACAGGAATCGGGCAGCCCCAGCATTTT.

This clonotype was recorded many times. The chain links TRBV20-1 to TRBJ2-7; D is possibly TRBD1 (6 bases). Germline CDR1 reads DFQATT; CDR2 reads SNEGSKA (reference sequence). V dropped 6 bases and J dropped 1 base, with 13 bases sitting between them. The CDR3 contains 13 residues. CDR3 coding DNA: TGCAGTGCCACAACAGGGCTGTCCTACGAGCAGTACTTC. Translated, it gives CSATTGLSYEQYF.

This clonotype was seen many times. The V gene is TRBV7-3, the J gene TRBJ1-1, with 8 bases that match TRBD1. This CDR3 is built from 15 residues. The V gene's germline CDR1 is SGHTA and CDR2 FQGTGA. The V and J ends lost 3 bases and 7 bases, in that order; junction bases with no gene match: 10. CDR3 sequence reads: CASSLAPGQGGEAFF. For the CDR3, the DNA is TGTGCCAGCAGCTTGGCCCCCGGACAGGGCGGTGAAGCTTTCTTT.

This clonotype turned up a few times. A much larger clonotype is one base distant, so this may be a read error. This chain links TRBV6-2 or TRBV6-3 with TRBJ2-2; 9 bases line up with TRBD2. The CDR3 extends over 17 amino acids. The germline gives CDR1 MNHEY, CDR2 SVGEGT. The CDR3 here is CASSRTLAGRNTGELCF. The DNA of the CDR3 is TGTGCCAGCAGTCGGACGCTAGCGGGGAGGAACACCGGGGAGCTGTGTTTT.

The rearrangement uses TRBV9 and TRBJ1-2; TRBD1 might be the D (6 bases). Per germline, CDR1 SGDLS and CDR2 YYNGEE. Trimming left V 0 bases short and J 5 bases short, with 14 bases between. The CDR3 runs 15 residues. The CDR3: CASSVGGGAEYGYTF. The DNA of the CDR3 is TGTGCCAGCAGCGTAGGAGGGGGGGCGGAATATGGCTACACCTTC.

This clonotype came up a few times. This sequence joins TRBV7-2 and TRBJ1-1, with D unclear. The CDR3 is made up of 14 amino acids. Trimming removed 0 bases at V and 6 bases at J, with 11 bases between. The germline V gene has CDR1 SGHTA and CDR2 FQGNSA. The CDR3 DNA follows: TGTGCCAGCAGCTTAGCCGGCCCGAAGTCTGAAGCTTTCTTT. Amino acid sequence: CASSLAGPKSEAFF.

This clonotype was seen repeatedly, ten times or more. This rearrangement joins TRBV15 to TRBJ2-2, with 13 bases that match TRBD2. Germline V CDR1 and CDR2: LNHNV, YYDKDF (reference sequence). This CDR3 spans 17 amino acids. V trimming: 1 base; J trimming: 4 bases; junction bases outside the gene matches: 3. CDR3 loop: CATSRGTSGSGTGELFF. The CDR3, as DNA: TGTGCCACCAGCAGAGGGACTAGCGGGAGCGGCACCGGGGAGCTGTTTTTT.

This clonotype has at least ten counts. The chain is built from TRBV7-8 and TRBJ1-4, with D perhaps TRBD1 (5 bases). The germline gives CDR1 SGHVS, CDR2 FQNEAQ. The V end lost 0 bases, the J end lost 12 bases, and 11 bases lay between the germline ends. The CDR3 contains 13 residues. DNA for the CDR3: TGTGCCAGCAGCTTAGCCCAGGGCGGAGAACTGTTTTTT. This encodes CASSLAQGGELFF. Complete variable domain (other parts from reference TRBV7-8 and TRBJ1-4): GAGVSQSPRYKVAKRGQDVALRCDPISGHVSLFWYQQALGQGPEFLTYFQNEAQLDKSGLPSDRFFAERPEGSVSTLKIQRTQQEDSAVYLCASSLAQGGELFFGSGTQLSVL.

This clonotype was observed at least ten times. The gene calls are TRBV2 and TRBJ1-2, with D possibly being TRBD1 (6 bases). This CDR3 is built from 17 residues. Germline CDR1 SNHLY, CDR2 FYNNEI. V lost 0 bases and J lost 6, with 20 bases in between. CDR3 region: CASSEARLGGNNDGYTF. For the CDR3, the DNA is TGTGCCAGCAGTGAAGCGAGGTTAGGGGGTAATAATGATGGCTACACCTTC.

There are a few counts of this clonotype. The conserved phenylalanine or tryptophan normally closing the CDR3 is absent here, so this likely arose from a read error. The CDR3 sequence: CASSHRERTSYGYTY. CDR3 DNA sequence: TGTGCCAGCAGTCACCGGGAAAGAACTTCATATGGTTACACCTAC. V and J are TRBV12-3 or TRBV12-4 and TRBJ1-2; the D is unclear. CDR3 size: 15 residues.

This clonotype was seen many times. The chain uses TRBV5-5 and TRBJ2-2, with TRBD2 matching 11 bases. Trimming removed 3 bases from V and 1 base from J; junction bases left unmatched: 2. This CDR3 has 16 amino acids. The germline CDR1 and CDR2 sequences are SGHKS and YYEKEE (reference sequence). Here the CDR3 reads CASSWGLAENTGELFF. The CDR3 DNA is TGTGCCAGCAGCTGGGGACTAGCGGAGAACACCGGGGAGCTGTTTTTT.

This clonotype has more than one count but fewer than ten. This may be a read error: a much more frequent sequence differs by one nucleotide. The V gene is TRBV27, the J gene TRBJ2-5, with 13 bases identical to TRBD2. The CDR3 sequence is 16 residues long. Per germline, CDR1 MNHEY and CDR2 SMNVEV (reference sequence). The CDR3 sequence: CASSLTSGGFLETKYF. The CDR3 DNA sequence: TGTGCCAGCAGTCTGACTAGCGGGGGGTTCTTGGAGACCAAGTACTTC.

This clonotype showed up just once. The V gene is TRBV2, the J gene TRBJ1-6, with D possibly TRBD1 on 5 matching bases. The germline CDR1 and CDR2 sequences are SNHLY and FYNNEI. The V end was cut by 5 bases, the J end by 0 bases, with 11 bases between. This CDR3 is 16 amino acids long. As DNA, the CDR3 is TGTGCCAGCAGTTCCAGGGCCGTCTCCTATAATTCACCCCTCCACTTT. Translated: CASSSRAVSYNSPLHF.

The rearrangement uses TRBV12-3 or TRBV12-4 and TRBJ1-5, with 9 bases aligning to TRBD1. CDR3 length: 14 residues. V shed 1 base, J shed 7 bases, and the junction held 2 bases outside the gene matches. CDR3 coding DNA: TGTGCCAGCAGTTTAGAGGGACAGGGACAGCCCCAGCATTTT. As protein: CASSLEGQGQPQHF.

V is TRBV20-1 and J is TRBJ2-7, with TRBD1 identical over 9 bases. This CDR3 is built from 14 residues. CDR1 DFQATT and CDR2 SNEGSKA come from the germline V gene (reference sequence). V shed 4 bases, J shed 3 bases, and the junction held 7 bases outside the gene matches. The CDR3 DNA sequence: TGCAGTGCTATTAAGGACAGGGGTCACTACGAGCAGTACTTC. Its protein is CSAIKDRGHYEQYF.

For the CDR3, the DNA is TGTGCCAGCAGTTACTCGTTAGCTGGCTCACCCCTCCACTTT. Its protein is CASSYSLAGSPLHF. The chain employs TRBV6-5 and TRBJ1-6; D not resolved. The V end was cut by 0 bases, the J end by 10 bases, with 10 bases between. The CDR3 extends over 14 amino acids. Per the germline V gene, CDR1 is MNHEY and CDR2 is SVGAGI.

This clonotype came up many times. The chain couples TRBV2 to TRBJ1-5; possibly TRBD1 for D (6 bases). Germline-derived CDR1 and CDR2 are SNHLY and FYNNEI. The CDR3 has 14 amino acids. Trimming left V 7 bases short and J 5 bases short, with 15 bases between. Here the CDR3 reads CASKSTGLDQPQHF. CDR3 bases: TGTGCCAGCAAGTCGACAGGACTCGATCAGCCCCAGCATTTT.